This T cell receptor (beta chain) derives from a study of cytomegalovirus exposure and HLA in healthy donors. CDR3 size: 14 residues. Trimming cost V 1 base and J 7 bases; bases outside gene matches: 4. Germline V CDR1 and CDR2: SGHAT, FQNNGV. General observations from the study: Sequencing probably produced one cluster of sequence variants that were highly shared. A later analysis, which compared TCR beta chains of equal frequency, found the HLA-associated ones more clonally expanded. A missense variant in DCLRE1C was later tied to TCR beta V- and J-gene trimming.

A remark on this clone: No antigen is known for it. The same CDR3 also results from other DNA sequences found in this sample.

The PCR made use of 60 Vbeta and 13 Jbeta primers. The repertoire was sequenced with immunoSEQ multiplex PCR; TCRdb's copy has only in-frame clones and lacks some. The sample has 150,000 to 160,000 clones; 70% to 90% are singletons. The sequencing sample was made of PBMCs. J is TRBJ2-1 and V is TRBV11-2, with TRBD2 matching over 7 bases. The source is a woman aged 18-35 years in good health and CMV-seronegative. DNA of the CDR3: TGTGCCAGCAGCTTAGGAACCGGGGGGAATGAGCAGTTCTTC. Its translation is CASSLGTGGNEQFF.